This passage covers 24 T cell receptor beta chains from one sample sequenced in a study of cytomegalovirus exposure and HLA in healthy donors. PCR amplification relied on 60 Vbeta primers (plus 13 Jbeta primers). Here immunoSEQ multiplex PCR was the method, and the copy in TCRdb shows in-frame clones only, minus some. Among around 150,000 clones, 75% to 80% were seen once, and the ten largest hold 0.55% to 0.8%. The specimen was PBMCs. The receptors were sampled from a male donor in good health and CMV-seronegative.

The V and J genes are TRBV11-3 and TRBJ1-1; D unclear. Germline values: CDR1 SGHNT, CDR2 YENEEA. This CDR3 is built from 13 residues. The V end was cut by 5 bases, the J end by 5 bases, with 12 bases between. CDR3 sequence (DNA): TGTGCCAGCAGCCCAGAGGGTGGAACTGAAGCTTTCTTT. Amino acids: CASSPEGGTEAFF. Full variable domain (rest looked up from reference TRBV11-3 and TRBJ1-1): EAGVVQSPRYKIIEKKQPVAFWCNPISGHNTLYWYLQNLGQGPELLIRYENEEAVDDSQLPKDRFSAERLKGVDSTLKIQPAELGDSAVYLCASSPEGGTEAFFGQGTRLTVV.

This clone was seen just once. The chain joins TRBV2 to TRBJ1-4, with 9 bases that match TRBD1. V was pared by 7 bases and J by 6 bases, with 9 bases of the junction left unmatched. CDR3 size: 15 residues. Germline V gene sequence: CDR1 SNHLY, CDR2 FYNNEI. The CDR3 reads CASTPGTGNHEKLFF. The CDR3 nucleotides read TGTGCCAGCACTCCGGGGACAGGGAATCATGAAAAACTGTTTTTT.

The chain links TRBV19 to TRBJ2-7, with 8 bases matching TRBD1. Unmatched junction bases numbered 9, after V lost 4 bases and J lost 4 bases. The CDR3 runs 15 residues. Germline V CDR1 and CDR2: LNHDA, SQIVND (reference sequence). In nucleotides, the CDR3 is TGTGCCAGTAGTACCACAGGGGGGTCTGTTTACGAGCAGTACTTC. It is translated as CASSTTGGSVYEQYF.

J is TRBJ2-1 and V is TRBV27; perhaps TRBD2 as D (6 bases). This CDR3 has 15 residues. V was cut by 6 bases and J by 5 bases, with 17 bases left in between. Germline CDR1 and CDR2: MNHEY and SMNVEV (reference sequence). CDR3 protein: CASSPWGEVDNEQFF. CDR3 sequence (DNA): TGTGCCAGCAGCCCTTGGGGGGAGGTCGACAATGAGCAGTTCTTC.

The CDR3 reads CASSIGQPNYGYTF. The CDR3 DNA is TGTGCCAGTAGTATCGGTCAACCTAACTATGGCTACACCTTC. The V call is TRBV19, the J call TRBJ1-2; unclear D gene. The germline V and J ends were trimmed by 3 bases and 0 bases, with 8 bases remaining between them. In germline, CDR1 is LNHDA, CDR2 SQIVND (reference sequence). The CDR3 contains 14 residues.

V usage is TRBV5-1 and J usage is TRBJ2-7; a weak D match, TRBD1 (6 bases). Germline V gives CDR1 SGHRS, CDR2 YFSETQ. This CDR3 has 14 amino acids. Trimming removed 2 bases from V and 0 bases from J, with 9 bases in between. DNA of the CDR3: TGCGCCAGCAGCTTCCAGGGGATCTCCTACGAGCAGTACTTC. Its protein product is CASSFQGISYEQYF.

The rearrangement joins TRBV2 to TRBJ2-7; 8 bases match TRBD2. J lost 2 bases, V lost 6 bases, and 9 bases had no gene match. In germline, CDR1 is SNHLY, CDR2 FYNNEI. This CDR3 has 15 amino acids. CDR3 region: CASRAESGGTYEQYF. In nucleotides, the CDR3 is TGTGCCAGCAGGGCCGAATCGGGGGGGACCTACGAGCAGTACTTC.

V gene TRBV18 combines with J gene TRBJ2-3, with TRBD2 identical over 9 bases. The CDR3 has 15 residues. V dropped 1 base and J dropped 3; count of bases not matched to a gene: 2. Germline assignment: CDR1 KGHSH and CDR2 LQKENI. CDR3 DNA sequence: TGTGCCAGCTCACCACAGCTAGCGGGGACAGATACGCAGTATTTT. Translation: CASSPQLAGTDTQYF.

The gene calls are TRBV30 and TRBJ1-6; D is ambiguous. V lost 5 bases to trimming and J lost 0 bases, with 14 bases between them. Germline CDR1 is GTSNPN and CDR2 is SVGIG (reference sequence). There are 16 residues in the CDR3. CDR3 in amino acids: CAWQDGSSSYNSPLHF. The DNA for the CDR3 is TGTGCCTGGCAGGATGGCAGTAGCTCCTATAATTCACCCCTCCACTTT.

This clone was detected a few times. The chain joins TRBV6-1 to TRBJ2-7, with D tentatively TRBD1 (6 bases). CDR3 length equals 12 residues. Germline V gene data show CDR1 as MNHNS and CDR2 as SASEGT. V was cut by 5 bases and J by 7 bases, with 12 bases left in between. CDR3 protein: CASSQTGIEQYF. The CDR3 nucleotides read TGTGCCAGCAGTCAAACAGGGATAGAGCAGTACTTC.

The V call is TRBV27, the J call TRBJ1-1; 9 bases fit TRBD1. Germline loops: CDR1 MNHEY, CDR2 SMNVEV (reference sequence). The V gene end was trimmed by 4 bases and the J gene end by 1 base; junction bases not matched to a gene: 4. The CDR3 covers 15 residues. CDR3 loop: CASSSAGQGNTEAFF. For the CDR3, the DNA is TGTGCCAGCAGTTCGGCGGGACAGGGGAACACTGAAGCTTTCTTT.

This chain connects TRBV18 to TRBJ1-4; D gene uncertain. Germline V gene sequence: CDR1 KGHSH, CDR2 LQKENI. V was shortened by 2 bases and J by 5 bases, with 15 bases between the two germline ends. This CDR3 has 16 amino acids. CDR3 sequence (DNA): TGTGCCAGCTCACCAGCCCGGCGAGGGTCGAATGAAAAACTGTTTTTT. Protein product: CASSPARRGSNEKLFF.

The rearrangement joins TRBV4-1 to TRBJ1-6; the match to TRBD1 covers 7 bases. Germline CDR1 reads MGHRA; CDR2 reads YSYEKL. V lost 1 base and J lost 9; bases outside the gene matches: 6. CDR3 length: 15 amino acids. The CDR3 region is CASSQGQGDRSPLHF. The CDR3 DNA sequence: TGCGCCAGCAGCCAAGGGCAGGGGGATCGTTCACCCCTCCACTTT.

This rearrangement joins TRBV30 to TRBJ2-3, with 7 bases fitting TRBD1. The CDR3 totals 13 residues. V shed 5 bases, J shed 6 bases, and the junction held 8 bases outside the gene matches. Germline CDR1 GTSNPN, CDR2 SVGIG (reference sequence). CDR3 nucleotide sequence: TGTGCCTGGGCAGGGGGAATGAGGGATACGCAGTATTTT. It is translated as CAWAGGMRDTQYF.

The V gene is TRBV9, the J gene TRBJ2-1, with 7 bases that match TRBD1. The CDR3 sequence is 15 residues long. V dropped 4 bases and J dropped 1; count of bases not matched to a gene: 5. CDR1 SGDLS and CDR2 YYNGEE come from the germline V gene. CDR3 sequence reads: CASSPGQDSYNEQFF. In nucleotides, the CDR3 is TGTGCCAGCAGCCCCGGACAGGATTCCTACAATGAGCAGTTCTTC. Supplemented by reference TRBV9 and TRBJ2-1, the full variable domain reads DSGVTQTPKHLITATGQRVTLRCSPRSGDLSVYWYQQSLDQGLQFLIQYYNGEERAKGNILERFSAQQFPDLHSELNLSSLELGDSALYFCASSPGQDSYNEQFFGPGTRLTVL.

With respect to this clone: The junction does not match germline at one end; this may be a read error. The chain employs TRBV2 and TRBJ1-4, with 8 nucleotides matching TRBD1. This CDR3 region has 15 residues. Germline values: CDR1 SNHLY, CDR2 FYNNEI. CDR3 residues: CASREDRGTNEKLFF. The DNA of the CDR3 is TGTGCCAGCAGGGAAGACAGGGGAACTAATGAAAAACTGTTTTTT.

The genes are TRBV6-6 and TRBJ2-7; possible D gene TRBD1, 5 bases. The CDR3 consists of 15 residues. V lost 2 bases to trimming and J lost 0 bases, with 11 bases between them. Germline loops: CDR1 MNHNY, CDR2 SVGAGI (reference sequence). The CDR3: CASSYLDTASYEQYF. CDR3 in DNA: TGTGCCAGCAGTTACCTGGACACAGCCTCCTACGAGCAGTACTTC.

The chain combines TRBV19 with TRBJ1-2; 7 nucleotides agree with TRBD1. The CDR3 extends over 14 amino acids. The V gene end was trimmed by 7 bases and the J gene end by 1 base; junction bases not matched to a gene: 6. Germline lookup yields CDR1 LNHDA and CDR2 SQIVND (reference sequence). CDR3 coding DNA: TGTGCCAGTACCGAGGACAGGAATAACTATGGCTACACCTTC. Its translation: CASTEDRNNYGYTF.

The gene calls are TRBV6-1 and TRBJ1-6; TRBD1 aligns across 10 bases. The CDR3 length is 14 residues. In germline, CDR1 is MNHNS, CDR2 SASEGT. V was pared by 6 bases and J by 13 bases, with 9 bases of the junction left unmatched. The CDR3 DNA follows: TGTGCCAGCAGGCCTCCGGGACAGGGGTTTCCCCTCCACTTT. Translated, it gives CASRPPGQGFPLHF.

This rearrangement joins TRBV6-6 to TRBJ1-3; no firm D call. CDR1 is MNHNY and CDR2 is SVGAGI in the germline V gene (reference sequence). The length of the CDR3 is 12 residues. Trimming stripped 0 bases from V and 8 bases from J, with 5 bases between. The CDR3, as DNA: TGTGCCAGCAGTTACTCGTCGGACACCATATATTTT. It encodes CASSYSSDTIYF.

The chain is built from TRBV4-3 and TRBJ1-1; D not resolved. V lost 6 bases and J lost 4, with 15 bases in between. CDR1 LGHNA and CDR2 YSLEER come from the germline V gene. The CDR3 has 14 amino acids. The CDR3 DNA reads as TGCGCCAGCAGTCAGCGGCCGATCAGCACTGAAGCTTTCTTT. Translated, it gives CASSQRPISTEAFF.

The rearrangement uses TRBV18 and TRBJ2-7; the match to TRBD2 covers 11 bases. The CDR3 covers 15 residues. From germline, CDR1 is KGHSH and CDR2 LQKENI. After removal of 1 base from V and 5 bases from J, the junction contained 4 bases not matched to a gene. Here the CDR3 DNA reads TGTGCCAGCTCACCACTAGCGGGAGGGTTCAACGAGCAGTACTTC. Translation: CASSPLAGGFNEQYF.

The CDR3: CASSKTPNQETQYF. CDR3 nucleotide sequence: TGTGCCAGCAGCAAGACACCGAACCAAGAGACCCAGTACTTC. The genes are TRBV5-4 and TRBJ2-5; D ambiguous. Between the trimmed V and J ends, which lost 4 bases and 0 bases, there was a span of 10 bases. CDR1 and CDR2 from the germline V gene are SGHNT and YYREEE (reference sequence). This CDR3 is built from 14 residues.

The chain recombines TRBV6-5 with TRBJ2-1; 7 positions match TRBD1. Germline V gene sequence: CDR1 MNHEY, CDR2 SVGAGI. There are 16 residues in the CDR3. The V segment lost 4 bases and the J segment 1 base; nucleotides outside the gene matches: 7. In DNA, the CDR3 is TGTGCCAGCAGTTCTACCGGGACAGCTTCCTACAATGAGCAGTTCTTC. Its protein is CASSSTGTASYNEQFF.